Listed here are 32 T cell receptor beta chains from one sample, sequenced in a study of shared clonotypes between healthy human individuals (dated by TCRdb to 2020 to 2021). Library construction relied on the immunoSEQ multiplex PCR assay. Imported from immuneACCESS, the table was reduced by TCRdb to in-frame sequences with V and J called. These copies leave out some clones; in studies compared against another copy, an unresolved V gene accounts for under half, and the cause of the remainder is not known. The sample has some 470,000 clones on record, 75% to 85% of them singletons. Clones ranked in the top ten supply over 10% of the sample. Material for sequencing was PBMCs. The source of these receptors is a woman aged 40-49 years in good health. Some clones in this sample may be carry-over from other donors' samples.

This rearrangement joins TRBV4-3 to TRBJ1-4, with D tentatively TRBD1 (6 bases). Trimming removed 0 bases from V and 0 bases from J, with 11 bases in between. This CDR3 has 17 residues. The germline gives CDR1 LGHNA, CDR2 YSLEER. CDR3 sequence reads: CASSQDRGVTTNEKLFF. CDR3 sequence (DNA): TGCGCCAGCAGCCAAGATAGGGGGGTCACAACTAATGAAAAACTGTTTTTT.

There are many counts of this clone. The same CDR3 arises from other DNA sequences in this sample as well. The genes are TRBV30 and TRBJ1-2, with D possibly TRBD1 on 5 matching bases. CDR1 and CDR2 from the germline V gene are GTSNPN and SVGIG (reference sequence). This CDR3 comprises 14 residues. With 1 base removed from V and 4 bases from J, the gap between germline ends came to 13 bases. CDR3 region: CAWSDSGQAYGYTF. The CDR3 DNA reads as TGTGCCTGGAGTGACTCGGGGCAGGCCTATGGCTACACCTTC.

The chain is built from TRBV14 and TRBJ2-2; TRBD1 aligns across 10 bases. The length of the CDR3 is 14 residues. The germline CDR1 and CDR2 sequences are SGHDN and FVKESK. Germline trimming cut 6 bases from V and 6 bases from J; bases unmatched to any gene: 4. The CDR3 protein is CASSWDRGAGELFF. For the CDR3, the DNA is TGTGCCAGCAGTTGGGACAGGGGTGCCGGGGAGCTGTTTTTT.

The gene calls are TRBV5-1 and TRBJ2-7, with D perhaps matching TRBD1 (5 bases). There are 14 residues in the CDR3. V was cut by 2 bases and J by 7 bases, with 16 bases left in between. CDR1 and CDR2 (germline): SGHRS, YFSETQ. The CDR3 protein is CASSFGADPMEQYF. CDR3 DNA sequence: TGCGCCAGCAGCTTTGGGGCAGACCCTATGGAGCAGTACTTC.

The chain combines TRBV5-6 with TRBJ1-2, with D perhaps TRBD1 (5 bases). Germline CDR1 SGHDT, CDR2 YYEEEE. The CDR3 consists of 12 residues. The germline V and J ends were trimmed by 4 bases and 5 bases, with 9 bases remaining between them. The CDR3 loop reads CASSRDGYGYTF. The CDR3 DNA follows: TGTGCCAGCAGCCGGGACGGGTATGGCTACACCTTC. Full variable domain (missing parts from reference TRBV5-6 and TRBJ1-2): DAGVTQSPTHLIKTRGQQVTLRCSPKSGHDTVSWYQQALGQGPQFIFQYYEEEERQRGNFPDRFSGHQFPNYSSELNVNALLLGDSALYLCASSRDGYGYTFGSGTRLTVV.

The chain recombines TRBV6-5 with TRBJ2-7; TRBD1 matches 8 bases. V dropped 0 bases and J dropped 6; count of bases not matched to a gene: 4. CDR1 MNHEY and CDR2 SVGAGI come from the germline V gene. The CDR3 loop spans 14 amino acids. In DNA, the CDR3 is TGTGCCAGCAGTTACTCAAGGACAGGGATCGAGCAGTACTTC. Residues: CASSYSRTGIEQYF.

This clone was recorded only once. A clone one base away is much larger, so this may be a read error. The chain links TRBV10-3 to TRBJ1-5, with D possibly being TRBD1 (5 bases). This CDR3 is built from 16 residues. Germline assignment: CDR1 ENHRY and CDR2 SYGVKD. The CDR3 loop reads CDISESGHQGDGPQHF. CDR3 bases: TGTGACATCAGTGAGTCAGGGCACCAGGGTGACGGTCCCCAGCATTTT.

The V gene is TRBV5-6, the J gene TRBJ2-1; 10 bases map to TRBD2. Germline-derived CDR1 and CDR2 are SGHDT and YYEEEE. The CDR3 covers 18 residues. V lost 0 bases to trimming and J lost 3 bases; unmatched junction nucleotides: 9. This chain's CDR3 is CASSLAGASGSLYNEQFF. Written as DNA, the CDR3 is TGTGCCAGCAGCTTGGCCGGGGCTAGCGGGAGCCTCTACAATGAGCAGTTCTTC.

The chain carries TRBV23-1 and TRBJ2-7; 10 bases line up with TRBD1. TRBV23-1 is reported as an ORF; its role is uncertain. This CDR3 is built from 15 residues. J was trimmed by 5 bases and V by 3 bases; bases with no gene match: 7. This CDR3 is CASSHPGDRGHEQYF. In nucleotides, the CDR3 is TGCGCCAGCAGTCACCCGGGGGACAGGGGCCACGAGCAGTACTTC.

This rearrangement joins TRBV20-1 to TRBJ2-5; D gene unclear. Trimming pared 2 bases from V and 5 bases from J, leaving 6 bases between. The CDR3 spans 11 residues. Germline CDR1 is DFQATT and CDR2 is SNEGSKA (reference sequence). As DNA, the CDR3 is TGCAGTGCTAGACCCGTGGAGACCCAGTACTTC. Its translation: CSARPVETQYF.

This chain connects TRBV7-2 to TRBJ2-5; tentative D call: TRBD1 (5 bases). The CDR3 has 14 residues. V was pared by 0 bases and J by 5 bases, with 10 bases between. CDR1 and CDR2 from the germline V gene are SGHTA and FQGNSA. The CDR3 nucleotides are TGTGCCAGCAGCTTAGCAGGATACAGGGAGACCCAGTACTTC. It is translated as CASSLAGYRETQYF.

As to this clone: The junction shows a germline mismatch at one end, possibly a read error. The sample holds other DNA sequences that translate to the same CDR3. V gene TRBV5-1 combines with J gene TRBJ1-1; a weak D match, TRBD1 (5 bases). CDR3 size: 17 residues. Germline CDR1 and CDR2: SGHRS and YFSETQ. The CDR3 DNA reads TGCGCCAGCAGCTTGTCCGGGTTTTGGGGGGAGAGCACTGAAGCCTTCTTT. Amino acid sequence: CASSLSGFWGESTEAFF.

DNA for the CDR3: TGCGCCAGCAGCTTGTCACAGGGCCCGAACACCGGGGAGCTGTTTTTT. It codes for CASSLSQGPNTGELFF. The chain joins TRBV5-1 to TRBJ2-2, with a possible D match to TRBD1 (6 bases). CDR3 length equals 16 residues. V shed 1 base and J shed 0 bases, with 10 bases lying between them. CDR1 is SGHRS and CDR2 is YFSETQ in the germline V gene. The whole variable domain, filled in from reference TRBV5-1 and TRBJ2-2, reads KAGVTQTPRYLIKTRGQQVTLSCSPISGHRSVSWYQQTPGQGLQFLFEYFSETQRNKGNFPGRFSGRQFSNSRSEMNVSTLELGDSALYLCASSLSQGPNTGELFFGEGSRLTVL.

V is TRBV11-1 and J is TRBJ2-7; 7 bases fit TRBD1. CDR3 length equals 14 residues. The ends lost 1 base at V and 5 bases at J; junction bases unmatched: 5. Germline values: CDR1 SGHAT, CDR2 FQDESV (reference sequence). The CDR3 protein is CASSLGGQADEQYF. The CDR3 nucleotides are TGTGCCAGCAGCTTAGGCGGACAGGCGGACGAGCAGTACTTC.

This clone was recorded at least ten times. In the same sample, other DNA sequences code for this CDR3. This chain joins TRBV7-9 and TRBJ1-2; no definite D call. Germline assignment: CDR1 SEHNR and CDR2 FQNEAQ (reference sequence). The CDR3 runs to 12 residues. Trimming stripped 5 bases from V and 5 bases from J, with 9 bases between. CDR3 coding DNA: TGTGCCAGCAGCGTGTCGGGGTATGGCTACACCTTC. It specifies CASSVSGYGYTF.

The rearrangement uses TRBV5-5 and TRBJ2-3, with TRBD2 matching over 9 bases. The germline V gene has CDR1 SGHKS and CDR2 YYEKEE (reference sequence). The CDR3 spans 16 residues. Trimming removed 4 bases from V and 2 bases from J; junction bases left unmatched: 8. CDR3 amino acids: CASSRDLAGITDTQYF. DNA for the CDR3: TGTGCCAGCAGCCGAGATCTAGCGGGAATCACAGATACGCAGTATTTT.

Concerning this clone itself: A much larger clone differs from this one at a single base, so this may be a read error. The sample contains more than one DNA sequence encoding this CDR3. The rearrangement links TRBV29-1 to TRBJ2-1; 11 bases fit TRBD1. The J segment lost 3 bases and the V segment lost 6 bases, leaving 1 base of the junction unmatched. This CDR3 is built from 13 residues. Germline CDR1 and CDR2: SQVTM and ANQGSEA. The CDR3 region has the DNA TGCAGCGTAGGGACAGGGGGCTACAATGAGCAGTTCTTC. Protein sequence: CSVGTGGYNEQFF.

The rearrangement links TRBV7-3 to TRBJ2-7; the D gene is possibly TRBD1 (6 bases). There are 15 residues in the CDR3. With 1 base removed from V and 7 bases from J, the gap between germline ends came to 17 bases. Germline lookup yields CDR1 SGHTA and CDR2 FQGTGA. The CDR3 nucleotides are TGTGCCAGCAGCTTAATCCCATCAGGGGCCGGGGAGCAGTACTTC. Its protein product is CASSLIPSGAGEQYF.

The gene calls are TRBV4-1 and TRBJ2-3, with 12 bases identical to TRBD2. Losses at the gene ends were 1 base for V and 0 bases for J; bases not matched to a gene: 5. The length of the CDR3 is 18 residues. CDR1 is MGHRA and CDR2 is YSYEKL in the germline V gene. The CDR3 DNA follows: TGCGCCAGCAGCCAAGGACTAGCGGGAGTGACTAGCACAGATACGCAGTATTTT. This sequence encodes CASSQGLAGVTSTDTQYF.

The sample holds one count of this clone. A much larger clone is a single base away; this may be a read error. The gene calls are TRBV30 and TRBJ1-2, with 9 bases aligning to TRBD1. This CDR3 comprises 15 residues. CDR1 is GTSNPN and CDR2 is SVGIG in the germline V gene (reference sequence). The chain's CDR3 is CARSRDRDGDYGYTF. CDR3 in DNA: TGTGCCCGGAGCCGGGACAGGGATGGGGACTATGGCTACACCTTC.

This chain connects TRBV28 to TRBJ2-5, with 8 bases matching TRBD1. The V segment lost 11 bases and the J segment 5 bases; nucleotides outside the gene matches: 10. The CDR3 is made up of 13 amino acids. Germline CDR1 MDHEN, CDR2 SYDVKM. CDR3 residues: CASGRTGRETQYF. The CDR3 DNA is TGTGCCTCGGGGAGGACAGGGCGCGAGACCCAGTACTTC.

V usage is TRBV5-6 and J usage is TRBJ2-5; 9 bases map to TRBD1. This CDR3 has 15 residues. Trimming cost V 2 bases and J 5 bases; bases outside gene matches: 7. CDR1 and CDR2 (germline): SGHDT, YYEEEE. CDR3 amino acids: CASSFWGQGGETQYF. The CDR3 DNA is TGTGCCAGCAGCTTTTGGGGACAGGGAGGGGAGACCCAGTACTTC.

V usage is TRBV28 and J usage is TRBJ2-2, with TRBD2 identical over 10 bases. The CDR3 has 16 residues. Unmatched junction bases numbered 8, after V lost 6 bases and J lost 4 bases. Germline-derived CDR1 and CDR2 are MDHEN and SYDVKM. The chain's CDR3 is CASRRSGRPGTGELFF. In DNA form, the CDR3 reads TGTGCCAGCAGGCGTAGCGGGAGGCCGGGCACCGGGGAGCTGTTTTTT.

This clone was counted a few times. This chain connects TRBV7-9 to TRBJ1-1; D unclear. CDR1 and CDR2 (germline): SEHNR, FQNEAQ (reference sequence). The CDR3 length is 13 residues. Deletions cut 3 bases from V and 4 bases from J, with 9 bases between. The CDR3 spells CASSFGYSTEAFF. CDR3 nucleotide sequence: TGTGCCAGCAGCTTCGGATATAGCACTGAAGCTTTCTTT.

Regarding this clone: A much larger clone is a single base away; this may be a read error. The chain is built from TRBV30 and TRBJ2-1, with D perhaps being TRBD1 or TRBD2 (5 bases each). The CDR3 loop spans 14 amino acids. CDR1 is GTSNPN and CDR2 is SVGIG in the germline V gene (reference sequence). The V and J ends lost 5 bases and 5 bases respectively, with 16 bases between them. The CDR3 sequence is CAWASGSRHNEQFF. The CDR3 region has the DNA TGTGCCTGGGCCTCAGGGAGTCGGCACAATGAGCAGTTCTTC.

This sequence joins TRBV5-4 and TRBJ2-5; D perhaps matches TRBD1 (6 bases). Trimming removed 3 bases at V and 2 bases at J, with 14 bases between. The CDR3 runs 15 residues. CDR1 and CDR2 (germline): SGHNT, YYREEE (reference sequence). CDR3 sequence: CASSSNTGSQETQYF. In nucleotides, the CDR3 is TGTGCCAGCAGCTCGAATACAGGGTCGCAAGAGACCCAGTACTTC.

The chain links TRBV5-1 to TRBJ2-2; a possible D gene is TRBD2 (6 bases). The CDR3 has 14 residues. V was clipped by 4 bases and J by 3 bases, with 10 bases between them. The germline CDR1 and CDR2 sequences are SGHRS and YFSETQ. This CDR3 is CASSLGTDTGELFF. Here the CDR3 DNA reads TGCGCCAGCAGCCTCGGGACTGACACCGGGGAGCTGTTTTTT.

Of note for this clone: A read error may be the cause here, since a much bigger clone is one base away. The same CDR3 also results from other DNA sequences found in this sample. The chain links TRBV6-4 to TRBJ2-6, with D perhaps TRBD1 (6 bases). The CDR3 is 15 residues long. The V and J ends lost 3 bases and 0 bases respectively, with 6 bases between them. Germline CDR1 reads MRHNA; CDR2 reads SNTAGT. This CDR3 is CASSEGGSGANVLTF. As DNA, the CDR3 is TGTGCCAGCAGTGAAGGGGGCTCTGGGGCCAACGTCCTGACTTTC.

This clone was detected ten times or more. V is TRBV15 and J is TRBJ2-2, with D uncertain. Trimming pared 2 bases from V and 7 bases from J, leaving 11 bases between. The CDR3 loop spans 14 amino acids. The V gene's germline CDR1 is LNHNV and CDR2 YYDKDF (reference sequence). DNA of the CDR3: TGTGCCACCAGCAGACCCGAAGAAGTCGGGGAGCTGTTTTTT. It translates to CATSRPEEVGELFF.

J is TRBJ2-2 and V is TRBV18; the D gene could be TRBD1 or TRBD2 (5 bases each). The V gene lost 3 bases and the J gene lost 2 bases, with 10 bases spanning the gap. The V gene's germline CDR1 is KGHSH and CDR2 LQKENI. The CDR3 contains 15 residues. Here the CDR3 reads CASSPSRDNTGELFF. The CDR3, as DNA: TGTGCCAGCTCACCGTCAAGGGACAACACCGGGGAGCTGTTTTTT.

This clone was observed a handful of times. V usage is TRBV9 and J usage is TRBJ1-1; unclear D gene. Trimming took off 2 bases at V and 4 bases at J, with 15 bases between the two ends. The CDR3 contains 15 residues. Germline CDR1 SGDLS, CDR2 YYNGEE. The CDR3 protein is CASSVEVSWSTEAFF. The CDR3, as DNA: TGTGCCAGCAGCGTGGAAGTCAGTTGGAGCACTGAAGCTTTCTTT.

J is TRBJ2-5 and V is TRBV2; D remains unclear. Germline V gene data show CDR1 as SNHLY and CDR2 as FYNNEI. The CDR3 loop spans 14 amino acids. Trimming shortened V by 1 base and J by 4 bases, and 10 bases separated the two germline ends. DNA for the CDR3: TGTGCCAGCAGTGAAGGGAGTTGGGGAGAGACCCAGTACTTC. Its translation is CASSEGSWGETQYF.